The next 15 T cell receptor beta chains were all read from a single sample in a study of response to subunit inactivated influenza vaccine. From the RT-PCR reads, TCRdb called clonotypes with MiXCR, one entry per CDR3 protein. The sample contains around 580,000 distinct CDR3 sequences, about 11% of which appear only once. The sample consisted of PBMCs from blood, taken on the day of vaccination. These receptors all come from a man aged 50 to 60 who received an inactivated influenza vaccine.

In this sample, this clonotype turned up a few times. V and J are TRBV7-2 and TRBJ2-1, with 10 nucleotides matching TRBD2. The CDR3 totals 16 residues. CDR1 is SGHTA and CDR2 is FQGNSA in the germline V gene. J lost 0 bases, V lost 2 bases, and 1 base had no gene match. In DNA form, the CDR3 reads TGTGCCAGCAGCTTATGGACTAGCGGCTCCTACAATGAGCAGTTCTTC. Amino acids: CASSLWTSGSYNEQFF.

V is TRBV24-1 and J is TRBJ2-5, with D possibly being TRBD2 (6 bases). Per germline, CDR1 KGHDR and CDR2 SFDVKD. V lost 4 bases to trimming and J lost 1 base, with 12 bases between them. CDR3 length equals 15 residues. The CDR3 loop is CATSDVRDSQETQYF. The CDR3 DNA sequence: TGTGCCACCAGTGACGTCCGGGACTCCCAAGAGACCCAGTACTTC.

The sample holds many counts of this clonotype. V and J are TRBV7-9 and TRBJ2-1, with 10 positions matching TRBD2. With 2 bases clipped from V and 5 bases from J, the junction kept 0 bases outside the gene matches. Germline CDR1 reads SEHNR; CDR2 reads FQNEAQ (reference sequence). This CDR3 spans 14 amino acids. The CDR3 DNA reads TGTGCCAGCAGCTTAACTAGCGGGAACAATGAGCAGTTCTTC. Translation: CASSLTSGNNEQFF.

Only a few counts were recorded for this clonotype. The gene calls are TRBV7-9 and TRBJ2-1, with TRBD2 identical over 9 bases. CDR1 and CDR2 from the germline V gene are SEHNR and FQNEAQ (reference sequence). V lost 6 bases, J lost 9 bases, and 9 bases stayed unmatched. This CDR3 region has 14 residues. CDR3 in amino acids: CASSSPGLATEQFF. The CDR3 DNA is TGTGCCAGCAGTAGCCCGGGACTAGCTACTGAGCAGTTCTTC.

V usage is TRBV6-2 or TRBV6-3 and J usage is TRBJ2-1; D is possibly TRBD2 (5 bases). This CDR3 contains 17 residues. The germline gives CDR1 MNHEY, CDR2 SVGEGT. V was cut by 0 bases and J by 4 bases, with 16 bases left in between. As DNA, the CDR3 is TGTGCCAGCAGTTACTCGCGTGGACTCAAGATTTACAATGAGCAGTTCTTC. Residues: CASSYSRGLKIYNEQFF.

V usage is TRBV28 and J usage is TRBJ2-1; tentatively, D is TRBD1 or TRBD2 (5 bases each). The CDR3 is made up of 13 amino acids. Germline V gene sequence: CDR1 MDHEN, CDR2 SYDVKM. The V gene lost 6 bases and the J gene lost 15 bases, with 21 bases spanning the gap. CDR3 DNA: TGTGCCAGCAGGGAAGACACAGGAGCGGATGCGTTCTTC. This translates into CASREDTGADAFF.

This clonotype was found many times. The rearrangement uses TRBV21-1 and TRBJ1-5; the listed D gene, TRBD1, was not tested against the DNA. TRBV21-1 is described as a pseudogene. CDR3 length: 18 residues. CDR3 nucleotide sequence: TGTGCCAGCAGCAAAGAGAACGCAGGGGGCAAGGGCAATCAGCCCCAGCATTTT. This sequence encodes CASSKENAGGKGNQPQHF.

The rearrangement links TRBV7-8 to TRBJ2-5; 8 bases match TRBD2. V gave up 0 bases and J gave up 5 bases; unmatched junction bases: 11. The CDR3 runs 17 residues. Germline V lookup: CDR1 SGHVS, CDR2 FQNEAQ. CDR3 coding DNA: TGTGCCAGCAGCTTAGCACGGTTCGGGAGGGCGTATGAGACCCAGTACTTC. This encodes CASSLARFGRAYETQYF.

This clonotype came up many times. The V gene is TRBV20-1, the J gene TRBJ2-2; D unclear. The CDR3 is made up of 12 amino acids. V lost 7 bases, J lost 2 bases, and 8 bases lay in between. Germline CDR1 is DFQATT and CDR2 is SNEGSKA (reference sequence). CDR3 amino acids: CSVALNTGELFF. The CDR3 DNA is TGCAGTGTAGCCCTAAACACCGGGGAGCTGTTTTTT.

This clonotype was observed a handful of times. Here the CDR3 DNA reads TGTGCCAGCAGTTACATAGGATTGGACAGTTACTCGAGGGGCTCCTACGAGCAGTACTTC. Its translation is CASSYIGLDSYSRGSYEQYF. J is TRBJ2-7 and V is TRBV6-2 or TRBV6-3; a possible D gene is TRBD1 (6 bases). Germline lookup yields CDR1 MNHEY and CDR2 SVGEGT. CDR3 size: 20 residues. Trimming took 2 bases from V and 0 from J, leaving 26 bases between them.

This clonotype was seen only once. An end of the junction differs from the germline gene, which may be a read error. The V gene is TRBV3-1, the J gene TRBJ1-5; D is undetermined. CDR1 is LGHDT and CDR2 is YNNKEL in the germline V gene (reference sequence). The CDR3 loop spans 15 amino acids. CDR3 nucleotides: TGTGCCATCAGCCAATTTTTAGTTAGCAATCAGCCCCAGCATTTT. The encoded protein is CAISQFLVSNQPQHF. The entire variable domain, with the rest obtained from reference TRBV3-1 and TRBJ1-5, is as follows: DTAVSQTPKYLVTQMGNDKSIKCEQNLGHDTMYWYKQDSKKFLKIMFSYNNKELIINETVPNRFSPKSPDKAHLNLHINSLELGDSAVYFCAISQFLVSNQPQHFGDGTRLSIL.

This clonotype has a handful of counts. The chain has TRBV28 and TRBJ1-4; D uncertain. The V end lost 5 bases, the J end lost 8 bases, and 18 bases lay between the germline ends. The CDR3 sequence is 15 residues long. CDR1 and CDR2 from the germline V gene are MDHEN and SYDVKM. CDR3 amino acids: CASSPGMMDGEKLFF. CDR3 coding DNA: TGTGCCAGCAGTCCGGGGATGATGGATGGGGAAAAACTGTTTTTT. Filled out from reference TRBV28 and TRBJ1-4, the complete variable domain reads DVKVTQSSRYLVKRTGEKVFLECVQDMDHENMFWYRQDPGLGLRLIYFSYDVKMKEKGDIPEGYSVSREKKERFSLILESASTNQTSMYLCASSPGMMDGEKLFFGSGTQLSVL.

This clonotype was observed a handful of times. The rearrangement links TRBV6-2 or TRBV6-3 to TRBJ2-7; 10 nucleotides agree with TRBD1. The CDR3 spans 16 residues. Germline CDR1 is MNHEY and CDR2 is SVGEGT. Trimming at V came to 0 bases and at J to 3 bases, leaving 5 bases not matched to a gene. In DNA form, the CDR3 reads TGTGCCAGCAGTTACTCGTTCGGACAGGGGGACTACGAGCAGTACTTC. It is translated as CASSYSFGQGDYEQYF.

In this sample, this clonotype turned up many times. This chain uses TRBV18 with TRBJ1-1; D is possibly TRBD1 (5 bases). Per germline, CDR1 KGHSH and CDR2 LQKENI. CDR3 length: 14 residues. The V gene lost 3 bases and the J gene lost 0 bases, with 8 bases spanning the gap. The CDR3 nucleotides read TGTGCCAGCTCACCTAAGACAGTGAACACTGAAGCTTTCTTT. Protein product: CASSPKTVNTEAFF. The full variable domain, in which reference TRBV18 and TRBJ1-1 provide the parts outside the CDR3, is NAGVMQNPRHLVRRRGQEARLRCSPMKGHSHVYWYRQLPEEGLKFMVYLQKENIIDESGMPKERFSAEFPKEGPSILRIQQVVRGDSAAYFCASSPKTVNTEAFFGQGTRLTVV.

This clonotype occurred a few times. CDR3 DNA sequence: TGTGCCAGCAGCTTAGTCAGGCAGGGCGGCACAGATACGCAGTATTTT. Its protein is CASSLVRQGGTDTQYF. The V gene is TRBV11-2, the J gene TRBJ2-3; the D gene is possibly TRBD1 (5 bases). The CDR3 runs 16 residues. Germline lookup yields CDR1 SGHAT and CDR2 FQNNGV. The V end lost 1 base, the J end lost 1 base, and 12 bases lay between the germline ends.